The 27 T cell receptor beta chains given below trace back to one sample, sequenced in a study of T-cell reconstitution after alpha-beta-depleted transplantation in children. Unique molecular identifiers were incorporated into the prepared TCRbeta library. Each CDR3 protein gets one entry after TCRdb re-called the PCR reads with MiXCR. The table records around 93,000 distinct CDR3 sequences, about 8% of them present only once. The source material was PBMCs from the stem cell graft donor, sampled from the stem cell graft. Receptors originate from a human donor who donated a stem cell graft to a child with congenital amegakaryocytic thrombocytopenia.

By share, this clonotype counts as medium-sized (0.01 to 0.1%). CDR3 bases: TGTGCCACCAGCCCGGGACTAAGCTTCCCAGATACGCAGTATTTT. Translated, it gives CATSPGLSFPDTQYF. The genes are TRBV15 and TRBJ2-3; the match to TRBD2 covers 7 bases. Germline CDR1 is LNHNV and CDR2 is YYDKDF (reference sequence). The CDR3 consists of 15 residues. Trimming removed 5 bases from V and 4 bases from J; junction bases left unmatched: 9.

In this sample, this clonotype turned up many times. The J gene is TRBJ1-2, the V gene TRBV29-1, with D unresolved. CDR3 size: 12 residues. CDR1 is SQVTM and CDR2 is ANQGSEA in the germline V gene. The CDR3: CSVLNSYYGYTF. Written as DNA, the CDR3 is TGCAGTGTTTTAAATTCTTACTATGGCTACACCTTC.

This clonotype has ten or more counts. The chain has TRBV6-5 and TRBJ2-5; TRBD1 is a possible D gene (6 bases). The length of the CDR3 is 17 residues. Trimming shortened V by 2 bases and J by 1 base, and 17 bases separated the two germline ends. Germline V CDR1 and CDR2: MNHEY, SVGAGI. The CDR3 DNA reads TGTGCCAGCAGTTACGGGGGTCCGGGACACCTCCAAGAGACCCAGTACTTC. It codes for CASSYGGPGHLQETQYF.

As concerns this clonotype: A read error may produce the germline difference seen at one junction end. In DNA form, the CDR3 reads TGCAGCGGAGAGAGCTCCTACAATGAGCAGTTCTTT. This codes for CSGESSYNEQFF. V and J are TRBV29-1 and TRBJ2-1; no reliable D call. The CDR3 is 12 residues long. Germline V gene data show CDR1 as SQVTM and CDR2 as ANQGSEA.

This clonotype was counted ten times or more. The CDR3 here is CSARPFTDTQYF. For the CDR3, the DNA is TGCAGTGCTAGGCCCTTTACAGATACGCAGTATTTT. V and J are TRBV20-1 and TRBJ2-3, with D uncertain. Per the germline V gene, CDR1 is DFQATT and CDR2 is SNEGSKA (reference sequence). The CDR3 length is 12 residues. Deletions cut 3 bases from V and 3 bases from J, with 7 bases between.

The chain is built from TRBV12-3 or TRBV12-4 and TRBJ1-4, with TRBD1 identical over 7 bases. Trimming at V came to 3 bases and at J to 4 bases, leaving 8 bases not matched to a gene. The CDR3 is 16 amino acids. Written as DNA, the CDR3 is TGTGCCAGCAGTTTGGGTTACAGGGGCAATAATGAAAAACTGTTTTTT. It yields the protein CASSLGYRGNNEKLFF.

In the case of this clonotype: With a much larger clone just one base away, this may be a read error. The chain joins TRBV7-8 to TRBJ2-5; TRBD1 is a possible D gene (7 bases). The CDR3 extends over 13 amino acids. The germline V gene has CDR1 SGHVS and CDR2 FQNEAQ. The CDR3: CGSSVQGRETQYF. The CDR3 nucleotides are TGTGGCAGCAGTGTACAGGGGAGGGAGACCCAGTACTTC.

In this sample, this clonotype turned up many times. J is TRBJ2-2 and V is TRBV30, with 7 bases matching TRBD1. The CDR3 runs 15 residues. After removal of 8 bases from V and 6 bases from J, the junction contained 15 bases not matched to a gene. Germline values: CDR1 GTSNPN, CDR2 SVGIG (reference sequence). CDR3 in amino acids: CATPTETGTPGELFF. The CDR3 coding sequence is TGTGCCACGCCCACCGAGACAGGGACGCCCGGGGAGCTGTTTTTT.

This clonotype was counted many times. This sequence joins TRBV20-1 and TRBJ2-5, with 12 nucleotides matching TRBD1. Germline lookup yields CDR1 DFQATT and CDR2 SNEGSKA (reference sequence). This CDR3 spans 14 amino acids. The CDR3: CSFKGTGGFETQYF. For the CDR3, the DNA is TGCAGCTTCAAGGGGACAGGGGGCTTTGAGACCCAGTACTTC.

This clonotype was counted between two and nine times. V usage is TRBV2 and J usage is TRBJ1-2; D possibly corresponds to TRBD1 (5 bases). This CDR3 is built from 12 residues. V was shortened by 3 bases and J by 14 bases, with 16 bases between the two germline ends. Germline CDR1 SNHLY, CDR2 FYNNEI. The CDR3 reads CASSEVGGRGTF. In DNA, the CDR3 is TGTGCCAGCAGTGAGGTCGGGGGAAGAGGAACCTTC.

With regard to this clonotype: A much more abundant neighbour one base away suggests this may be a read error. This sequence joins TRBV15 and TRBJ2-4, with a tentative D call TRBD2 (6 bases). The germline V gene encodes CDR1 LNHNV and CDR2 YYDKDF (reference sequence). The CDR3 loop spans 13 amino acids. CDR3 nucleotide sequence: TGTGCCACCAGCAGAGCCGGGGGAAACAGTCAGTACTTC. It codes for CATSRAGGNSQYF.

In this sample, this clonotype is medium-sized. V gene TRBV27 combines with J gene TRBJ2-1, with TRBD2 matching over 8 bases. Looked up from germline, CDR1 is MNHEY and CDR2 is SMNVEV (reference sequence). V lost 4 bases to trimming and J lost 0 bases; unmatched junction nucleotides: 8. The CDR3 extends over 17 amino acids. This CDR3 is CASSYMPAGDSYNEQFF. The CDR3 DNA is TGTGCCAGCAGTTATATGCCAGCGGGGGACTCCTACAATGAGCAGTTCTTC.

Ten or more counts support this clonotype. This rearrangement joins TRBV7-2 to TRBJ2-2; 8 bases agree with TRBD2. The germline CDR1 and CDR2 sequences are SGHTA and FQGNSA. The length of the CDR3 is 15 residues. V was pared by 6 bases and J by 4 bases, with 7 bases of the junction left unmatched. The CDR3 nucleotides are TGTGCCAGCAGACGAGCGGGAGTTGGCACCGGGGAGCTGTTTTTT. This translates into CASRRAGVGTGELFF.

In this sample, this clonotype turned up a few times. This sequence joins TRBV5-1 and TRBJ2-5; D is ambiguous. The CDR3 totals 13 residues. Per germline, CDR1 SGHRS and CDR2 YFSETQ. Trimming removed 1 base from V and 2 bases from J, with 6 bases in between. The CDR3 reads CASSLTEQETQYF. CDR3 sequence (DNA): TGCGCCAGCAGCTTGACCGAGCAAGAGACCCAGTACTTC. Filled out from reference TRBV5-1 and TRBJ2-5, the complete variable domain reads KAGVTQTPRYLIKTRGQQVTLSCSPISGHRSVSWYQQTPGQGLQFLFEYFSETQRNKGNFPGRFSGRQFSNSRSEMNVSTLELGDSALYLCASSLTEQETQYFGPGTRLLVL.

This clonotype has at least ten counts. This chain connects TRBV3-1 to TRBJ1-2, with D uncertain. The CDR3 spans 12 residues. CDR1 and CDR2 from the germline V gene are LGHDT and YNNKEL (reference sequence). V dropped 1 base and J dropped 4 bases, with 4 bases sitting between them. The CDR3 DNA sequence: TGTGCCAGCAGCCAAGTTCCCTATGGCTACACCTTC. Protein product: CASSQVPYGYTF.

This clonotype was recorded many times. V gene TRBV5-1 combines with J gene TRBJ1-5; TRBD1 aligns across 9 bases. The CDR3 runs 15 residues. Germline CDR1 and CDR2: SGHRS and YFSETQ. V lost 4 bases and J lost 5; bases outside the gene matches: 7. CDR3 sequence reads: CASSPGQGRYQPQHF. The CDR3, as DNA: TGCGCCAGCAGCCCGGGACAGGGTCGGTATCAGCCCCAGCATTTT.

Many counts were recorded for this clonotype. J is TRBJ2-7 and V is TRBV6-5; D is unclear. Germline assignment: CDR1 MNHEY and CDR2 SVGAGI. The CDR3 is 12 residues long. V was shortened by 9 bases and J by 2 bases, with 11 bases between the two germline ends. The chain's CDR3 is CASSATPYEQYF. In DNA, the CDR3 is TGTGCCAGTTCCGCTACGCCCTACGAGCAGTACTTC.

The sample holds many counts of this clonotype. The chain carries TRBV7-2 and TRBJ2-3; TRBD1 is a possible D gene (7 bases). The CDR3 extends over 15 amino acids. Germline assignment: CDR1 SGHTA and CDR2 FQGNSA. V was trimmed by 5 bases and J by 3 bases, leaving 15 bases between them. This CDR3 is CASSAAGGRTDTQYF. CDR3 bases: TGTGCCAGCAGCGCCGCAGGGGGGAGAACAGATACGCAGTATTTT.

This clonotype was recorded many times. CDR3 DNA: TGTGCCAGCAGCCCTAACGGACGGTTTAATGAAAAACTGTTTTTT. It translates to CASSPNGRFNEKLFF. This rearrangement joins TRBV28 to TRBJ1-4; D is unresolved. Germline values: CDR1 MDHEN, CDR2 SYDVKM. Trimming shortened V by 6 bases and J by 4 bases, and 15 bases separated the two germline ends. The CDR3 has 15 amino acids.

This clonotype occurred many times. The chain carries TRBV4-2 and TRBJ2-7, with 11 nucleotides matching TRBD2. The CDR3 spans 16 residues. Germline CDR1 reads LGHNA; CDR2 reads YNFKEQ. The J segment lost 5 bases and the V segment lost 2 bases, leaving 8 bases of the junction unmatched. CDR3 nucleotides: TGTGCCAGCAGCCAAATCCCTAGCGGGGGGAAGCACGAGCAGTACTTC. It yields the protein CASSQIPSGGKHEQYF.

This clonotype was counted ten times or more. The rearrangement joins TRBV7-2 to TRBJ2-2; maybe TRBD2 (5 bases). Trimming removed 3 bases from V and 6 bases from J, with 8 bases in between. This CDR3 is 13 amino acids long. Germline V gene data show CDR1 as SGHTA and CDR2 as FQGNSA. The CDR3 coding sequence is TGTGCCAGCAGCTTTACCGGGGCCGGGGAGCTGTTTTTT. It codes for CASSFTGAGELFF.

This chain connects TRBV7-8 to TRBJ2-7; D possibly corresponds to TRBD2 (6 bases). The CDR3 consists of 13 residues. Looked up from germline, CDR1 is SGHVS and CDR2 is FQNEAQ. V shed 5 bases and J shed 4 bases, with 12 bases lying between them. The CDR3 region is CASSVRDFYEQYF. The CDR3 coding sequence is TGTGCCAGCAGCGTGCGGGACTTTTACGAGCAGTACTTC.

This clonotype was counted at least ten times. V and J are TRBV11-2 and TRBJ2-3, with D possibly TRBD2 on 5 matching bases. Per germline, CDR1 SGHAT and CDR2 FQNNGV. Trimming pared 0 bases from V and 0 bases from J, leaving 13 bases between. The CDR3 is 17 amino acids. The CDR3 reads CASSLDRRVTSTDTQYF. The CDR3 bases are TGTGCCAGCAGCTTAGATCGGCGGGTTACTAGCACAGATACGCAGTATTTT.

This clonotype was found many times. The DNA of the CDR3 is TGTGCCAGCAGCCCCACCCTCCGGGAGAGGGAGACCCAGTACTTC. Its translation: CASSPTLRERETQYF. The rearrangement links TRBV4-2 to TRBJ2-5; D possibly corresponds to TRBD2 (6 bases). The CDR3 is 15 residues long. V lost 4 bases and J lost 5, with 17 bases in between. The germline gives CDR1 LGHNA, CDR2 YNFKEQ.

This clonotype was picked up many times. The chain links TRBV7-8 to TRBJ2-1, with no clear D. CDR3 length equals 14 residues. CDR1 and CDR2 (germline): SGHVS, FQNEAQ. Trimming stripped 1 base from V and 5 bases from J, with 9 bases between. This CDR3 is CASSLGSRDNEQFF. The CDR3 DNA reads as TGTGCCAGCAGCTTAGGTAGCCGGGACAATGAGCAGTTCTTC.

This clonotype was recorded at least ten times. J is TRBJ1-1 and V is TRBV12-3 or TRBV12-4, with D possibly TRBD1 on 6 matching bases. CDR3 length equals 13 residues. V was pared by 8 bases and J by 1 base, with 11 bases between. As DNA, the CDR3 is TGTGCCAGCGGGGGGGCCGCGAACACTGAAGCTTTCTTT. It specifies CASGGAANTEAFF.

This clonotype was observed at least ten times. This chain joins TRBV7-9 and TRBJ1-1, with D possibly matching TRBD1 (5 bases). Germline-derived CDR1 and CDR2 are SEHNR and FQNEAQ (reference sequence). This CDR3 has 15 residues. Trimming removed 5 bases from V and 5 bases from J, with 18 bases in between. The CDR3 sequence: CASSAGDGRWTEAFF. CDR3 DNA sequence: TGTGCCAGCAGCGCCGGGGACGGCCGGTGGACTGAAGCTTTCTTT.